This T cell receptor beta chain is drawn from a study of cytomegalovirus exposure and HLA in healthy donors. All donors participated as healthy donors of bone marrow. This CDR3 has 16 residues. In germline, CDR1 is LNHNV, CDR2 YYDKDF (reference sequence). V lost 3 bases, J lost 4 bases, and 6 bases stayed unmatched. Study observations and caveats: A later analysis showed HLA-associated TCR beta chains outstripping equally common others in clonal expansion.

Note on this clone: The antigen remains undetermined.

In the PCR, 60 Vbeta and 13 Jbeta primers were used. Data came from immunoSEQ multiplex PCR; TCRdb stores just in-frame clones and leaves some out. Among approximately 160,000 clones listed, 50% to 75% were seen once. Specimen: PBMCs. The J gene is TRBJ2-1, the V gene TRBV15, with TRBD2 identical over 10 bases. The clonotype originates from a woman in her twenties or thirties in good health and CMV-seropositive. CDR3 in amino acids: CATSSSTSGIYNEQFF. The CDR3 nucleotides are TGTGCCACCAGCAGTTCCACTAGCGGGATTTACAATGAGCAGTTCTTC.